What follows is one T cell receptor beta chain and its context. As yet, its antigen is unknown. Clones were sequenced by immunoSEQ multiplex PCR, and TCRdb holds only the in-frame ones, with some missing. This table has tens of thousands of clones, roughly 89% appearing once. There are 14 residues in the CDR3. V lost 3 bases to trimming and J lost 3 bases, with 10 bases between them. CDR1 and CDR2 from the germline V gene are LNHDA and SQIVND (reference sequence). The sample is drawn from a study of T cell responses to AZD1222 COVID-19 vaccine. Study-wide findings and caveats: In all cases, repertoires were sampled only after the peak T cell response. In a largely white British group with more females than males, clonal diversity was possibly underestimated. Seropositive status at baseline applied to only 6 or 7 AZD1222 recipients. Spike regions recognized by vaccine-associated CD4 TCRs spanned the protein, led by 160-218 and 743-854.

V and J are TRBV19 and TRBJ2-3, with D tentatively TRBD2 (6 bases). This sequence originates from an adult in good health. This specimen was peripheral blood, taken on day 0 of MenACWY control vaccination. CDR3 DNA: TGTGCCAGTAGTATCGGACTACCAACAGATACGCAGTATTTT. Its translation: CASSIGLPTDTQYF.